This TCR beta chain was recorded in a study of identical twins. This clonotype was detected only a few times. A single record per CDR3 protein comes from TCRdb applying MiXCR to the 5' RACE reads. The sample lists some 440,000 distinct CDR3 sequences; 24% were seen once. Each donor (without exception) was a healthy Caucasian. The CDR3 has 17 amino acids. Germline V gives CDR1 SGHRS, CDR2 YFSETQ. Trimming removed 3 bases from V and 7 bases from J; junction bases left unmatched: 12. This sample also appeared in a second study, on T cells expressing NK-cell markers.

This sequence originates from a young woman in good health. Sequencing was done on a sample of CD4+ T cells sorted from blood. The rearrangement links TRBV5-1 to TRBJ2-1, with 11 positions matching TRBD2. The CDR3, as DNA: TGCGCCAGCAGCTCCTTTGCCTTAGCGGGGGGGCATAATGAGCAGTTCTTC. Its protein product is CASSSFALAGGHNEQFF.